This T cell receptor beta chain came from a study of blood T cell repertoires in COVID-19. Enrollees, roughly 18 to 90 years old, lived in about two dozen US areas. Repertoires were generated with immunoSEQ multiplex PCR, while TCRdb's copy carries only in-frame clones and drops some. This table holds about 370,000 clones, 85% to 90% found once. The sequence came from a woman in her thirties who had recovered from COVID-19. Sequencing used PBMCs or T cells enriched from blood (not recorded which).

In nucleotides, the CDR3 is TGTGCCAGCAGCTTGGTAGGGACAGGGTCCTACGAGCAGTACTTC. It encodes CASSLVGTGSYEQYF. The V call is TRBV5-6, the J call TRBJ2-7, with TRBD1 matching over 9 bases. Germline lookup yields CDR1 SGHDT and CDR2 YYEEEE. With 0 bases clipped from V and 1 base from J, the junction kept 2 bases outside the gene matches. This CDR3 region has 15 residues. Together with reference TRBV5-6 and TRBJ2-7, the CDR3 gives the full variable domain: DAGVTQSPTHLIKTRGQQVTLRCSPKSGHDTVSWYQQALGQGPQFIFQYYEEEERQRGNFPDRFSGHQFPNYSSELNVNALLLGDSALYLCASSLVGTGSYEQYFGPGTRLTVT.